This T cell receptor (beta chain) comes out of a study of T cell responses to AZD1222 COVID-19 vaccine. On this clone: The target antigen is unknown.

Clones were sequenced by immunoSEQ multiplex PCR, and TCRdb holds only the in-frame ones, with some missing. The repertoire holds approximately 180,000 clones, with roughly 89% as singletons. The study's findings and limits: Seropositive AZD1222 recipients at baseline numbered only five or six. Targets within unmutated variant regions were reportedly found for nearly half of spike-specific TCRs. No repertoire was sampled before or during the peak T cell response, only after it. The donor cohort was predominantly white British with a female majority, and clonal diversity may have been underestimated.

CDR3 length: 13 residues. Trimming stripped 6 bases from V and 3 bases from J, with 9 bases between. CDR1 MDHEN and CDR2 SYDVKM come from the germline V gene. Sequences were derived from peripheral blood, sampled on day 0 of AZD1222 vaccination. The receptor comes from an adult in good health. The rearrangement joins TRBV28 to TRBJ1-5; weak D call: TRBD1 (5 bases). In nucleotides, the CDR3 is TGTGCCAGCAGCAGGGACTTCAATCAGCCCCAGCATTTT. Encoded protein: CASSRDFNQPQHF.